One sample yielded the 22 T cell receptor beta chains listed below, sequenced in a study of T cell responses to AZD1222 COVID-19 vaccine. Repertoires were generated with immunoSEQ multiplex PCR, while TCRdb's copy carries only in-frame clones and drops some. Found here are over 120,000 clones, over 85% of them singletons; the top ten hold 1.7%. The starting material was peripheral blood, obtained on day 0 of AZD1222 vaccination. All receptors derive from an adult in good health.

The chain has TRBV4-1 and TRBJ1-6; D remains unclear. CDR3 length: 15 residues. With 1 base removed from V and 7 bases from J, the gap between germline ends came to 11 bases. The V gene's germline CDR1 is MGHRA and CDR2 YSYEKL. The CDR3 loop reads CASSQAHGQNSPLHF. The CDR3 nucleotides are TGCGCCAGCAGCCAAGCGCACGGCCAAAATTCACCCCTCCACTTT.

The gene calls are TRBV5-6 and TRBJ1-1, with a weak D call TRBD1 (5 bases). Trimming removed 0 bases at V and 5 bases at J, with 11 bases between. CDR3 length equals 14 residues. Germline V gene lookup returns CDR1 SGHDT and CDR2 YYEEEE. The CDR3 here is CASSLGGVETEAFF. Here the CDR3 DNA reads TGTGCCAGCAGCTTGGGAGGGGTAGAGACTGAAGCTTTCTTT.

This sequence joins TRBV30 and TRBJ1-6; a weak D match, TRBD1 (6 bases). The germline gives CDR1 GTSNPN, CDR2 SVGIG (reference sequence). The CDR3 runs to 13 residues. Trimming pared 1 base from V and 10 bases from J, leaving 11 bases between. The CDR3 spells CAWSATGPSPLHF. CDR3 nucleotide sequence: TGTGCCTGGAGTGCGACAGGTCCCTCACCCCTCCACTTT.

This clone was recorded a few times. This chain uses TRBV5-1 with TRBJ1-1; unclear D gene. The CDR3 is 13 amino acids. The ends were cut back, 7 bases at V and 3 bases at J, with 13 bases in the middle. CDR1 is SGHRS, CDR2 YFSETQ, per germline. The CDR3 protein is CASGRKSDTEAFF. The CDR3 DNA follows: TGCGCCAGCGGAAGAAAGTCTGACACTGAAGCTTTCTTT. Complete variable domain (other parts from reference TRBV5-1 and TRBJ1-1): KAGVTQTPRYLIKTRGQQVTLSCSPISGHRSVSWYQQTPGQGLQFLFEYFSETQRNKGNFPGRFSGRQFSNSRSEMNVSTLELGDSALYLCASGRKSDTEAFFGQGTRLTVV.

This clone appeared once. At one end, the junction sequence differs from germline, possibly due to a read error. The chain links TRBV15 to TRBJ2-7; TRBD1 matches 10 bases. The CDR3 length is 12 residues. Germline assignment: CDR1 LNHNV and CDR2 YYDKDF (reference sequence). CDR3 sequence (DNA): TGTGCCACCAGCAGGGGACAGGGGCAGACCACATGG. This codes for CATSRGQGQTTW.

Here the CDR3 reads CATQQGGAYGYTF. In nucleotides, the CDR3 is TGTGCCACGCAACAGGGAGGCGCCTATGGCTACACCTTC. The rearrangement uses TRBV15 and TRBJ1-2, with D perhaps TRBD1 (6 bases). Per germline, CDR1 LNHNV and CDR2 YYDKDF (reference sequence). V dropped 9 bases and J dropped 4 bases, with 15 bases sitting between them. CDR3 length: 13 amino acids.

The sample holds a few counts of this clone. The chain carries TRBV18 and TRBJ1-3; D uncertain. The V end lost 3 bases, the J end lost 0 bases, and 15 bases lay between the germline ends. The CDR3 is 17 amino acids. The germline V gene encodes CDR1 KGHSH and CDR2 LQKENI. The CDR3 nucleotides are TGTGCCAGCTCACCCTATCCAGGACTCTCCTCTGGAAACACCATATATTTT. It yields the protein CASSPYPGLSSGNTIYF. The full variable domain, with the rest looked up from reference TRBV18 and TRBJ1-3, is NAGVMQNPRHLVRRRGQEARLRCSPMKGHSHVYWYRQLPEEGLKFMVYLQKENIIDESGMPKERFSAEFPKEGPSILRIQQVVRGDSAAYFCASSPYPGLSSGNTIYFGEGSWLTVV.

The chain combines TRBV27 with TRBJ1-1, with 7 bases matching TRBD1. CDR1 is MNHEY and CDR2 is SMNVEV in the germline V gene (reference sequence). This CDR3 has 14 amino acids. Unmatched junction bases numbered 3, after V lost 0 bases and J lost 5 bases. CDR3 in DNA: TGTGCCAGCAGTTTATCCAGGGGGGCAACTGAAGCTTTCTTT. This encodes CASSLSRGATEAFF.

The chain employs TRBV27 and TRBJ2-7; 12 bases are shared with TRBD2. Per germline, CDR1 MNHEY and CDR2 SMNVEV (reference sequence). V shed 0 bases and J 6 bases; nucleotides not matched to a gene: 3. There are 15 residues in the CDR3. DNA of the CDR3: TGTGCCAGCAGTTTATCGGCTAGCGGGAGGGCCGAGCAGTACTTC. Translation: CASSLSASGRAEQYF.

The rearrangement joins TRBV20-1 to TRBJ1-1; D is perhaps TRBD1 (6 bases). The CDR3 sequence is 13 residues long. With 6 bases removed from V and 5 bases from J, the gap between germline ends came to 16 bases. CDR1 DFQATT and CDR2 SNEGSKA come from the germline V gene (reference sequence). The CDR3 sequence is CSASKGGRTEAFF. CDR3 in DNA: TGCAGTGCCAGTAAGGGGGGCAGGACTGAAGCTTTCTTT.

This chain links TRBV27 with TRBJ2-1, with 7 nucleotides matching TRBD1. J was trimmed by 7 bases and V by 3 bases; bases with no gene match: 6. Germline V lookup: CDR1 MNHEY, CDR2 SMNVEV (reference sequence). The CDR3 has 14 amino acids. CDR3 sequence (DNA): TGTGCCAGCAGTTTTGGGACAGCTACTAATGAGCAGTTCTTC. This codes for CASSFGTATNEQFF.

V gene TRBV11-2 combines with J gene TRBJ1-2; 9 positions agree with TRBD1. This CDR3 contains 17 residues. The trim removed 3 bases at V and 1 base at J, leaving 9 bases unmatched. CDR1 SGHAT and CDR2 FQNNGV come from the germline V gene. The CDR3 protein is CASSFSSGTGINYGYTF. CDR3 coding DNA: TGTGCCAGCAGCTTTAGTTCGGGGACAGGGATTAACTATGGCTACACCTTC.

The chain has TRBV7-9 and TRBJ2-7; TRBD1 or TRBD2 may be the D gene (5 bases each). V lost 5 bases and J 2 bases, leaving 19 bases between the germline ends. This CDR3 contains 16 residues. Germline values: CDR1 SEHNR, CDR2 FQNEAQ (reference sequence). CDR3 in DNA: TGTGCCAGCAGCCGGGGTGGGTCAGGGCATCCCTACGAGCAGTACTTC. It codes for CASSRGGSGHPYEQYF.

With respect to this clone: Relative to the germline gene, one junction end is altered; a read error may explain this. CDR3 nucleotides: TGTGCCAGCAGTGATACAATGGGACTAGCGGTAGTCTTC. It is translated as CASSDTMGLAVVF. The rearrangement links TRBV6-4 to TRBJ2-1, with 11 nucleotides matching TRBD2. The CDR3 spans 13 residues. The germline gives CDR1 MRHNA, CDR2 SNTAGT.

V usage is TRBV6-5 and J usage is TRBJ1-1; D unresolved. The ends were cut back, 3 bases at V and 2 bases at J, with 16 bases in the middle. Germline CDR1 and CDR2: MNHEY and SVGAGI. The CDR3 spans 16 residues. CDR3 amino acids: CASSYQSAGANTEAFF. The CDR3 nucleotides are TGTGCCAGCAGTTATCAATCAGCAGGAGCTAACACTGAAGCTTTCTTT.

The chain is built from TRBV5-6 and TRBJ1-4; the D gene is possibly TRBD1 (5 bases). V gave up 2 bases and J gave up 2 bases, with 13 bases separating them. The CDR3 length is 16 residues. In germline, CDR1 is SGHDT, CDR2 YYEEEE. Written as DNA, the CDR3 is TGTGCCAGCAGCTTTCTCGGGGACCCTACTAATGAAAAACTGTTTTTT. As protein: CASSFLGDPTNEKLFF.

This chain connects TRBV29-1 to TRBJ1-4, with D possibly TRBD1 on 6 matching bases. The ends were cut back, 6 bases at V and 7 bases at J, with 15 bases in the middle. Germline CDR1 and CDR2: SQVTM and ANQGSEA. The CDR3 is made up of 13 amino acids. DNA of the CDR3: TGCAGCGTGGCCAGGGGTTTAGGTGAAAAACTGTTTTTT. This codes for CSVARGLGEKLFF.

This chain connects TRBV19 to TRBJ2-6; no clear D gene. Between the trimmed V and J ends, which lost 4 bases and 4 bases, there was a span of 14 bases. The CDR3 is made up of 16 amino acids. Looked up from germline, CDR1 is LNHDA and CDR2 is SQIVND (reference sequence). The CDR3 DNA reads TGTGCCAGTAGTAGAATAGGGTTCGAGGGGGCCAACGTCCTGACTTTC. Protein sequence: CASSRIGFEGANVLTF.

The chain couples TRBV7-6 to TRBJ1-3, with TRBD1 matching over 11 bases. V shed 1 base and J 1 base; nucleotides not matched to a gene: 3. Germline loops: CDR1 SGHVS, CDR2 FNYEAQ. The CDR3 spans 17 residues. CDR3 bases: TGTGCCAGCAGCTTAGGGACAGGGGGCCTATCTGGAAACACCATATATTTT. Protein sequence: CASSLGTGGLSGNTIYF.

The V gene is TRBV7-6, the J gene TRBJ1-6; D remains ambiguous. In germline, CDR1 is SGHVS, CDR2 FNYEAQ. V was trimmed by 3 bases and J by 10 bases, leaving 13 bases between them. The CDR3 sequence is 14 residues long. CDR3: CASSFGPTESPLHF. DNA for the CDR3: TGTGCCAGCAGCTTCGGCCCTACGGAATCACCCCTCCACTTT.

CDR3 sequence: CASQQGSGANVLTF. The CDR3 nucleotides read TGTGCCAGCCAACAGGGATCTGGGGCCAACGTCCTGACTTTC. The chain recombines TRBV6-5 with TRBJ2-6; D possibly corresponds to TRBD1 (6 bases). V lost 8 bases to trimming and J lost 1 base, with 9 bases between them. The CDR3 runs to 14 residues. Germline values: CDR1 MNHEY, CDR2 SVGAGI.

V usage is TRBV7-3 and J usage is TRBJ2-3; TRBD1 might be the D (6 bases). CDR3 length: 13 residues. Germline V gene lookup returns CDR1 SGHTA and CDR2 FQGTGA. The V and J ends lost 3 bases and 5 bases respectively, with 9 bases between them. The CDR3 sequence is CASSFGGLDTQYF. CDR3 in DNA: TGTGCCAGCAGCTTTGGGGGCCTAGATACGCAGTATTTT.